The sequence of this T cell receptor (beta chain) was determined in a study of T cell responses to AZD1222 COVID-19 vaccine. General study points: Just five or six AZD1222 recipients tested seropositive at baseline.

Assay used: immunoSEQ multiplex PCR; TCRdb lists only in-frame clones, some missing. Among approximately 160,000 clones, 92% were seen once, and the ten largest hold roughly 0.98%. Doses given second, at about 4 or about 12 weeks, were pooled. This clone was picked up one time. Its antigen remains unidentified. Source: peripheral blood, taken 28 days after the second AZD1222 dose. The receptor comes from an adult who received the AZD1222 COVID-19 vaccine.

The CDR3 DNA is TGTGCCAGTAGTATGGGGACAGGGCCCTACGAGCAGTACTTC. It specifies CASSMGTGPYEQYF. This chain connects TRBV19 to TRBJ2-7; the match to TRBD1 covers 9 bases. V shed 3 bases and J 2 bases; nucleotides not matched to a gene: 2. Germline V gene data show CDR1 as LNHDA and CDR2 as SQIVND (reference sequence). CDR3 length: 14 amino acids.